The 28 T cell receptor beta chains below all came from one sample that was sequenced in a study of T cell repertoires in cytomegalovirus infection. The antigens for these receptors are not known. Each CDR3 protein gets one entry after TCRdb re-called the reads with MiXCR. The sample lists 700,000 to 950,000 distinct CDR3 sequences, about 33% occurring once. The sequencing here drew on cultured CD8+ T cells from PBMCs, taken from culture after CMV antigen stimulation. The receptors derive from a human donor in good health (CMV status not recorded). Some clones in this sample may be carry-over from other donors' samples.

V is TRBV5-1 and J is TRBJ2-1, with D possibly being TRBD2 (6 bases). The CDR3 totals 12 residues. Per the germline V gene, CDR1 is SGHRS and CDR2 is YFSETQ. The V gene lost 9 bases and the J gene lost 7 bases, with 14 bases spanning the gap. DNA for the CDR3: TGCGCCATCTCGACGGAGGGGAATGAGCAGTTCTTC. Its translation is CAISTEGNEQFF.

This clonotype was observed many times. This chain links TRBV19 with TRBJ2-7; no definite D call. The CDR3 spans 14 residues. Germline V gene lookup returns CDR1 LNHDA and CDR2 SQIVND (reference sequence). V was pared by 0 bases and J by 3 bases, with 9 bases between. CDR3 sequence reads: CASSIEDGVYEQYF. DNA of the CDR3: TGTGCCAGTAGTATAGAGGATGGTGTCTACGAGCAGTACTTC.

This clonotype came up a few times. The chain carries TRBV7-6 and TRBJ2-7, with 11 positions matching TRBD2. The CDR3 has 14 amino acids. V shed 5 bases and J 4 bases; nucleotides not matched to a gene: 4. CDR1 is SGHVS, CDR2 FNYEAQ, per germline. The chain's CDR3 is CASSTTSGGYEQYF. As DNA, the CDR3 is TGTGCCAGCAGCACTACTAGCGGGGGTTACGAGCAGTACTTC.

This clonotype was observed a handful of times. The junction shows a germline mismatch at one end, possibly a read error. CDR3 coding DNA: TGTGCCAGCAGCTTAGTAGCGACGCTTGACTTC. Encoded protein: CASSLVATLDF. The chain combines TRBV11-2 with TRBJ2-5; D is possibly TRBD2 (5 bases). The germline CDR1 and CDR2 sequences are SGHAT and FQNNGV. CDR3 length equals 11 residues.

CDR3 bases: TGTGCCAGTAGTATTGGAGGGGTCGGAAGAGAAGCTTTCTTT. It encodes CASSIGGVGREAFF. The rearrangement uses TRBV19 and TRBJ1-1; tentative D call: TRBD1 (5 bases). V was shortened by 3 bases and J by 8 bases, with 16 bases between the two germline ends. Germline CDR1 and CDR2: LNHDA and SQIVND (reference sequence). This CDR3 has 14 residues.

In its sample, this clonotype was seen many times. This chain uses TRBV28 with TRBJ2-5; 12 nucleotides align to TRBD2. Germline CDR1 and CDR2: MDHEN and SYDVKM. After removal of 5 bases from V and 2 bases from J, the junction contained 6 bases not matched to a gene. This CDR3 has 16 amino acids. Here the CDR3 DNA reads TGTGCCAGCAGTCTGGGACTAGCGGGCGCACAAGAGACCCAGTACTTC. Protein sequence: CASSLGLAGAQETQYF.

There are a few counts of this clonotype. V is TRBV7-4 and J is TRBJ1-5; weak D call: TRBD1 (5 bases). CDR3 size: 15 residues. The V gene's germline CDR1 is SGHVT and CDR2 SQSDAQ. V was clipped by 1 base and J by 5 bases, with 12 bases between them. CDR3 nucleotides: TGTGCCAGCAGCTTAGTTTCTCAGGGCGATCAGCCCCAGCATTTT. Its translation: CASSLVSQGDQPQHF.

This sequence joins TRBV11-2 and TRBJ1-3; no clear D gene. The CDR3 has 21 residues. The V end was cut by 5 bases, the J end by 0 bases, with 29 bases between. Looked up from germline, CDR1 is SGHAT and CDR2 is FQNNGV. CDR3 sequence reads: CASSPWSRSNPRTNSGNTIYF. The CDR3 coding sequence is TGTGCCAGCAGCCCCTGGAGCCGCAGCAATCCCCGCACAAACTCTGGAAACACCATATATTTT.

This clonotype appeared a few times. The rearrangement joins TRBV6-5 to TRBJ1-3; D is unclear. The CDR3 has 14 residues. In germline, CDR1 is MNHEY, CDR2 SVGAGI. Trimming cost V 8 bases and J 0 bases, with 11 bases left between them. CDR3 bases: TGTGCCAGCCTGGGAAACAACTCTGGAAACACCATATATTTT. Protein sequence: CASLGNNSGNTIYF.

A few counts support this clonotype. The gene calls are TRBV13 and TRBJ2-1; D tentatively fits TRBD1 or TRBD2 (6 bases each). This CDR3 has 14 amino acids. Germline CDR1 and CDR2: PRHDT and FYEKMQ (reference sequence). Trimming cost V 3 bases and J 7 bases, with 13 bases left between them. The CDR3 sequence: CASSFRGPRNEQFF. Written as DNA, the CDR3 is TGTGCCAGCAGCTTCCGGGGGCCGCGAAATGAGCAGTTCTTC.

This chain links TRBV6-2 or TRBV6-3 with TRBJ2-3; 9 nucleotides align to TRBD2. This CDR3 has 15 residues. Trimming removed 6 bases from V and 0 bases from J; junction bases left unmatched: 4. Germline assignment: CDR1 MNHEY and CDR2 SVGEGT. The CDR3 region has the DNA TGTGCCAGCAGGACTAGCGGCCCTAGCACAGATACGCAGTATTTT. Its protein product is CASRTSGPSTDTQYF.

The chain carries TRBV4-1 and TRBJ2-5, with D unresolved. Germline V gene lookup returns CDR1 MGHRA and CDR2 YSYEKL. V dropped 1 base and J dropped 1 base, with 7 bases sitting between them. CDR3 length: 14 amino acids. The CDR3 sequence is CASSQAILQETQYF. The CDR3 DNA reads TGCGCCAGCAGCCAAGCCATTCTCCAAGAGACCCAGTACTTC.

The genes are TRBV10-3 and TRBJ2-3, with 11 bases matching TRBD1. The CDR3 length is 14 residues. CDR1 ENHRY and CDR2 SYGVKD come from the germline V gene. After removal of 8 bases from V and 4 bases from J, the junction contained 5 bases not matched to a gene. CDR3: CAIGGQGVSDTQYF. DNA of the CDR3: TGTGCCATCGGGGGACAGGGGGTTTCAGATACGCAGTATTTT.

The table lists this clonotype with a few counts. This sequence joins TRBV29-1 and TRBJ1-2; 8 bases agree with TRBD1. The junction had 17 bases not matched to a gene; V was cut back by 3 bases and J by 5 bases. The CDR3 has 17 residues. Germline assignment: CDR1 SQVTM and CDR2 ANQGSEA. The CDR3, as DNA: TGCAGCGTTGATCTCGCCACCGGGACAGGCTATAGGTATGGCTACACCTTC. It codes for CSVDLATGTGYRYGYTF.

This chain uses TRBV20-1 with TRBJ1-6; D gene uncertain. Per the germline V gene, CDR1 is DFQATT and CDR2 is SNEGSKA (reference sequence). This CDR3 is built from 17 residues. V lost 0 bases and J lost 0, with 12 bases in between. CDR3 residues: CSARDAGRSSYNSPLHF. The DNA for the CDR3 is TGCAGTGCTAGAGATGCGGGAAGGAGCTCCTATAATTCACCCCTCCACTTT.

This clonotype has only a few counts. V gene TRBV12-3 or TRBV12-4 combines with J gene TRBJ2-1, with TRBD2 matching over 9 bases. This CDR3 has 15 residues. V gave up 7 bases and J gave up 6 bases; unmatched junction bases: 10. For the CDR3, the DNA is TGTGCCAGCACTTTTAGCGGGGGAGCCGGCAATGAGCAGTTCTTC. Translated: CASTFSGGAGNEQFF.

The chain uses TRBV7-6 and TRBJ2-7; no clear D gene. V lost 4 bases and J lost 0, with 19 bases in between. This CDR3 comprises 17 residues. The germline CDR1 and CDR2 sequences are SGHVS and FNYEAQ. CDR3 coding DNA: TGTGCCAGCAGCTCCTCCTCTGGGCAGCTGAGCTCCTACGAGCAGTACTTC. This sequence encodes CASSSSSGQLSSYEQYF.

This clonotype was seen a handful of times. The chain employs TRBV7-4 and TRBJ1-3, with TRBD1 as a possible D gene (5 bases). Trimming removed 0 bases at V and 4 bases at J, with 10 bases between. The length of the CDR3 is 15 residues. Germline V gene data show CDR1 as SGHVT and CDR2 as SQSDAQ. Here the CDR3 reads CASSLAGRRGNTIYF. CDR3 coding DNA: TGTGCCAGCAGCTTAGCGGGGCGCCGCGGAAACACCATATATTTT.

There are many counts of this clonotype. CDR3 bases: TGTGCCAGCAGCTTAGTAAGGGGCGGTCCCTCCTACGAGCAGTACTTC. Translated, it gives CASSLVRGGPSYEQYF. The chain uses TRBV7-6 and TRBJ2-7; tentatively, D is TRBD1 (5 bases). Germline assignment: CDR1 SGHVS and CDR2 FNYEAQ. CDR3 size: 16 residues. The ends were cut back, 1 base at V and 0 bases at J, with 13 bases in the middle.

This clonotype was picked up many times. The chain uses TRBV7-6 and TRBJ2-3, with D perhaps assigned TRBD1 or TRBD2 (5 bases each). Germline CDR1 is SGHVS and CDR2 is FNYEAQ. The CDR3 runs 17 residues. V shed 5 bases and J shed 1 base, with 19 bases lying between them. The CDR3 DNA follows: TGTGCCAGCAGCGCTGGGACGGGTTTGAAACGCACAGATACGCAGTATTTT. It specifies CASSAGTGLKRTDTQYF.

This clonotype was detected a few times. This chain links TRBV28 with TRBJ2-3, with a weak D call TRBD1 (6 bases). CDR1 and CDR2 from the germline V gene are MDHEN and SYDVKM. Trimming shortened V by 4 bases and J by 2 bases, and 13 bases separated the two germline ends. This CDR3 contains 15 residues. The CDR3 here is CASSSDSADTDTQYF. The CDR3 nucleotides read TGTGCCAGCAGTTCGGACAGCGCTGACACAGATACGCAGTATTTT.

The V and J genes are TRBV11-3 and TRBJ2-1, with D possibly TRBD1 on 6 matching bases. The CDR3 runs to 15 residues. Germline CDR1 is SGHNT and CDR2 is YENEEA. The V gene lost 5 bases and the J gene lost 7 bases, with 18 bases spanning the gap. As DNA, the CDR3 is TGTGCCAGCAGCAGCACAGGGTGGGCCGGTAATGAGCAGTTCTTC. Translating it yields CASSSTGWAGNEQFF.

The table lists this clonotype with a few counts. The chain uses TRBV20-1 and TRBJ2-7; TRBD1 agrees at 9 bases. CDR1 is DFQATT and CDR2 is SNEGSKA in the germline V gene (reference sequence). The trim removed 6 bases at V and 4 bases at J, leaving 7 bases unmatched. CDR3 size: 13 residues. This chain's CDR3 is CSAKRQGGYEQYV. The CDR3 DNA is TGCAGTGCCAAGAGACAGGGGGGTTACGAGCAGTACGTC.

In nucleotides, the CDR3 is TGCGCCAGCAGCCCTAACTGGGGGGGTGTAGCTTTCTTT. Translation gives CASSPNWGGVAFF. The rearrangement joins TRBV5-1 to TRBJ1-1; the D gene is possibly TRBD1 (5 bases). CDR1 SGHRS and CDR2 YFSETQ come from the germline V gene. CDR3 length equals 13 residues. V was clipped by 4 bases and J by 10 bases, with 17 bases between them.

This clonotype was seen many times. This chain joins TRBV7-2 and TRBJ2-1, with D perhaps matching TRBD2 (5 bases). The V end lost 4 bases, the J end lost 4 bases, and 14 bases lay between the germline ends. The CDR3 covers 15 residues. Germline CDR1 and CDR2: SGHTA and FQGNSA. CDR3 sequence: CASSYTSSSYNEQFF. CDR3 DNA: TGTGCCAGCAGCTATACTAGTTCTTCGTACAATGAGCAGTTCTTC. The full variable domain, with the rest looked up from reference TRBV7-2 and TRBJ2-1, is GAGVSQSPSNKVTEKGKDVELRCDPISGHTALYWYRQSLGQGLEFLIYFQGNSAPDKSGLPSDRFSAERTGGSVSTLTIQRTQQEDSAVYLCASSYTSSSYNEQFFGPGTRLTVL.

J is TRBJ1-1 and V is TRBV5-1; D remains ambiguous. Germline CDR1 is SGHRS and CDR2 is YFSETQ. The CDR3 spans 14 residues. The ends were cut back, 4 bases at V and 1 base at J, with 11 bases in the middle. The CDR3 DNA reads TGCGCCAGCAGCACTACCGGGGAGAACACTGAAGCTTTCTTT. Translating it yields CASSTTGENTEAFF.

This clonotype was picked up a small number of times. V and J are TRBV6-5 and TRBJ2-7, with a weak D call TRBD2 (6 bases). V dropped 6 bases and J dropped 2 bases, with 11 bases sitting between them. Germline CDR1 MNHEY, CDR2 SVGAGI. CDR3 length equals 13 residues. The CDR3 sequence is CASSKWEAYEQYF. For the CDR3, the DNA is TGTGCCAGCAGCAAGTGGGAGGCCTACGAGCAGTACTTC.

To note about this clonotype: A junction boundary mismatches the germline segment, possibly from a read error. The V gene is TRBV28, the J gene TRBJ2-2; possible D gene TRBD1, 6 bases. The germline CDR1 and CDR2 sequences are MDHEN and SYDVKM. This CDR3 is 17 amino acids long. Here the CDR3 DNA reads TGTGCCAACAGTTTATTATTTGGGCAGGGGTGGTCCGGGGAGCTGTTTTTT. It translates to CANSLLFGQGWSGELFF.